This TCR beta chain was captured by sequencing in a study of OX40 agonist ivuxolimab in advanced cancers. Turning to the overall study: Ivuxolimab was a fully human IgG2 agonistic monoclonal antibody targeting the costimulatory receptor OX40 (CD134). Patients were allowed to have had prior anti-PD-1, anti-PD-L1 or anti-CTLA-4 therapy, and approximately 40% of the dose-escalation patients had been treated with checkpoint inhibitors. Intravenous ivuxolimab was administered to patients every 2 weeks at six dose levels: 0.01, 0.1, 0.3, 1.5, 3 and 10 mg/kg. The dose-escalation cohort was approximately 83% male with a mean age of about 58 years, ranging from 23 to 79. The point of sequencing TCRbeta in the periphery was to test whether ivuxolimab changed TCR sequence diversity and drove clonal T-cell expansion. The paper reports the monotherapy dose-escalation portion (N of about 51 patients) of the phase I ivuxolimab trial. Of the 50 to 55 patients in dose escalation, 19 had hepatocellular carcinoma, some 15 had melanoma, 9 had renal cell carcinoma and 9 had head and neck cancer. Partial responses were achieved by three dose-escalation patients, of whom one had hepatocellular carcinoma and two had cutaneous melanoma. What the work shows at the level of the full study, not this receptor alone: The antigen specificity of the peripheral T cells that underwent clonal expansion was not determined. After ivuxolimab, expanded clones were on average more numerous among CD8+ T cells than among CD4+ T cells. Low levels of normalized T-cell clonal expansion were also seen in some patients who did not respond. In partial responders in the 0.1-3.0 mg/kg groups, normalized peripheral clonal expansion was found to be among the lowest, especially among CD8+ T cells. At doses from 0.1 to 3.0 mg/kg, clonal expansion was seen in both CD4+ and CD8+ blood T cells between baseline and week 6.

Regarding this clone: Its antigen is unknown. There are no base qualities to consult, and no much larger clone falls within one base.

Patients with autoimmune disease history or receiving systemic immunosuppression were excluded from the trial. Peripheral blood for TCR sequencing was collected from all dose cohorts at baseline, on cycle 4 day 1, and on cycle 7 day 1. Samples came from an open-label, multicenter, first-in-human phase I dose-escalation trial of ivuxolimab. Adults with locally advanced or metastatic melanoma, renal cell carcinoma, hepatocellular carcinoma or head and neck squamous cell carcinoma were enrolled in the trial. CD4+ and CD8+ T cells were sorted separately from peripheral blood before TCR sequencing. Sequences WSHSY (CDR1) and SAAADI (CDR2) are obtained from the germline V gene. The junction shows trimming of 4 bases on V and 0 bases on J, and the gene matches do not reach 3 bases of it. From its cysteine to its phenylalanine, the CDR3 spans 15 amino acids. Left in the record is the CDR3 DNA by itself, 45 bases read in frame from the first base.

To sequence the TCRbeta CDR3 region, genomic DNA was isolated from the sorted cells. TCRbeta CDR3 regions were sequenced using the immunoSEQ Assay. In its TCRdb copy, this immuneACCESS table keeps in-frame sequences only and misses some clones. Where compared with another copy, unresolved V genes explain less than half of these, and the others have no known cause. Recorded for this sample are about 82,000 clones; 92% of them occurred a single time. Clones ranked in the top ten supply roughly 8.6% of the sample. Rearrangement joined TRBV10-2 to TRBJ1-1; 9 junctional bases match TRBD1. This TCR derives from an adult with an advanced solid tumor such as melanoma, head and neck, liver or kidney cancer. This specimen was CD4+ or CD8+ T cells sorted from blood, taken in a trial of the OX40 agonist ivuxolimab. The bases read TGCGCCAGCAGTGTGGACAGGGGCATGAACACTGAAGCTTTCTTT. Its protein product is CASSVDRGMNTEAFF.